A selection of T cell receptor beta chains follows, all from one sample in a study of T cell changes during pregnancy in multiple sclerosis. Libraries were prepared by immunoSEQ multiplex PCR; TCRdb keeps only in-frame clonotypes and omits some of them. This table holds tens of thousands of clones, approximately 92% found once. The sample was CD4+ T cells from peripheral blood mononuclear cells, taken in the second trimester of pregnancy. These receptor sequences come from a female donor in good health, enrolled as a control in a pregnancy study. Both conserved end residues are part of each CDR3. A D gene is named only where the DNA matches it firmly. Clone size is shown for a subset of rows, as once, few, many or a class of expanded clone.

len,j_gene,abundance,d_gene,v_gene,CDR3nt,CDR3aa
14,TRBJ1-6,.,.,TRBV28,TGTGCCAGCAGACCGGGACAACCGAGCGGGACCCTCCACTTT,CASRPGQPSGTLHF
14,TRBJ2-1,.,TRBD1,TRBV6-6,TGTGCCATACAGGGGGCGCCCCGTTACAATGAGCAGTTCTTC,CAIQGAPRYNEQFF
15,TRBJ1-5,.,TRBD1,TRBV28,TGTGCCAGCAGTCTCGGGACAGGGGGCAATCAGCCCCAGCATTTT,CASSLGTGGNQPQHF
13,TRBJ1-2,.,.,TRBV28,TGTGCCAGCACTCTAGGCAAGGTCTATGGCTACACCTTC,CASTLGKVYGYTF
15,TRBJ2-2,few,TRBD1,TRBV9,TGTGCCAGCAGCGCTACAGGGGGAAGCACCGGGGAGCTGTTTTTT,CASSATGGSTGELFF
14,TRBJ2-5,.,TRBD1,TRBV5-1,TGCGCCAGCAGCGTGCCGGGACAGATAGAGACCCAGTACTTC,CASSVPGQIETQYF
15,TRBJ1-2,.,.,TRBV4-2,TGTGCCAGCAGCCAGGTGCAGGGCATGAACTATGGCTACACCTTC,CASSQVQGMNYGYTF
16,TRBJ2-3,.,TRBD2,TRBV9,TGTGCCAGCAGCCCCCGACTAGCGGATCGCACAGATACGCAGTATTTT,CASSPRLADRTDTQYF
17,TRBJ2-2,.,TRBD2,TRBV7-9,TGTGCCAGCAGCTCTGTAGCGGGAGGGCCGCGCACCGGGGAGCTGTTTTTT,CASSSVAGGPRTGELFF
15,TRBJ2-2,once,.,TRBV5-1,TGCGCCAGCAGCTTGGATCCAGGGGTCACCGGGGAGCTGTTTTTT,CASSLDPGVTGELFF
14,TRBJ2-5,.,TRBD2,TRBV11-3,TGTGCCAGCAGATTGGGAGTAGCGGGAGAGACCCAGTACTTC,CASRLGVAGETQYF
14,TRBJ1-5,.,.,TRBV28,TGTGCCAGCATTCCTCTCCTCGAGCGGGCGGCCCAGCATTTT,CASIPLLERAAQHF
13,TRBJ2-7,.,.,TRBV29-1,TGCAGCGTTGCCCAGGGTCCCCTGGGGGAGCAGTACTTC,CSVAQGPLGEQYF
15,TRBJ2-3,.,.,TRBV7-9,TGTGCCAGCAGCTTAATAGGGAGTCGGACAGATACGCAGTATTTT,CASSLIGSRTDTQYF
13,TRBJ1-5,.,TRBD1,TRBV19,TGTGCCAGTACAGGGGGCCTAGATCAGCCCCAGCATTTT,CASTGGLDQPQHF
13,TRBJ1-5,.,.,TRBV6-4,TGTGCCAGCAGCCCGGACAGAAATCAGCCCCAGCATTTT,CASSPDRNQPQHF
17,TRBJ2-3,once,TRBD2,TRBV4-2,TGTGCCAGCAGCCCTACACTAGCGGGGGCGGTAGGAGATACGCAGTATTTT,CASSPTLAGAVGDTQYF
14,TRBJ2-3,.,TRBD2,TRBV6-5,TGTGCCAGCAGTTACAATAGCGGGAGAGATACGCAGTATTTT,CASSYNSGRDTQYF
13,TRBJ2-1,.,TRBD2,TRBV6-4,TGTGCCAGCAGTGAGCGGGAGTACAATGAGCAGTTCTTC,CASSEREYNEQFF
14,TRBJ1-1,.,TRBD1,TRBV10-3,TGTGCCATCAGTCCGGGACAGGGTAACACTGAAGCTTTCTTT,CAISPGQGNTEAFF
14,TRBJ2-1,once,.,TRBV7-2,TGTGCCAGCAGCGACCGGGGGTCCTACAATGAGCAGTTCTTC,CASSDRGSYNEQFF
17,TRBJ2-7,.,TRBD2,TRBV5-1,TGCGCCAGCAGCTTGGAGATGACTAGCGCCATGGGGTACGAGCAGTACTTC,CASSLEMTSAMGYEQYF
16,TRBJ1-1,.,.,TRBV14,TGTGCCAGCAGCCGATACACAGGCTTAGCCCTGAGGGAAGCTTTCTTT,CASSRYTGLALREAFF
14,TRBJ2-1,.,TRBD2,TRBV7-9,TGTGCCAGCAGCCGCGGGAGGGCCTACAATGAGCAGTTCTTC,CASSRGRAYNEQFF
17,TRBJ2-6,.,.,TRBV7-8,TGTGCCAGCAGCCCCCGGGGATTTAGCTCTGGGGCCAACGTCCTGACTTTC,CASSPRGFSSGANVLTF
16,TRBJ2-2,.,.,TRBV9,TGTGCCAGCAGCGTAGGACAGGTCGCGAACACCGGGGAGCTGTTTTTT,CASSVGQVANTGELFF
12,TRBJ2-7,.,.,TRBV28,TGTGCCAGCAGTTTTCAGAACTACGAGCAGTACTTC,CASSFQNYEQYF
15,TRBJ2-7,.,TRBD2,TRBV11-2,TGTGCCAGCAGCTTAGAGCGGGGGGGGTCCTACGAGCAGTACTTC,CASSLERGGSYEQYF
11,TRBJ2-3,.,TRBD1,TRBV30,TGTGCCTGGAGTACAGGGGACACGCAGTATTTT,CAWSTGDTQYF
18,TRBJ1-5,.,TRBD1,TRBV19,TGTGCCAGTAGTTTACATCCCGGGACAGGGGGATTCAATCAGCCCCAGCATTTT,CASSLHPGTGGFNQPQHF
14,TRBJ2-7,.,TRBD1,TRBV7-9,TGTGCCAGCAGCTCAGGGGACAGGGTATACGAGCAGTACTTC,CASSSGDRVYEQYF
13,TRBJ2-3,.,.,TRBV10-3,TGTGCCATCAGTGAGTCGGAGGGCCGACGGGGGTATTTT,CAISESEGRRGYF